What follows are 24 T cell receptor beta chains derived from one specimen sequenced in a study of OX40 agonist ivuxolimab in advanced cancers. The protocol was immunoSEQ multiplex PCR, while the TCRdb copy is restricted to in-frame clones and leaves out a portion. The table shows tens of thousands of clones, with more than 65% occurring only once. The sequences come from CD4+ or CD8+ T cells sorted from blood, collected in a trial of the OX40 agonist ivuxolimab. The receptor source for this set is an adult with an advanced solid tumor such as melanoma, head and neck, liver or kidney cancer.

This sequence joins TRBV30 and TRBJ1-6; D unresolved. Per the germline V gene, CDR1 is GTSNPN and CDR2 is SVGIG (reference sequence). The ends were cut back, 3 bases at V and 7 bases at J, with 13 bases in the middle. CDR3 length: 14 amino acids. The CDR3 spells CAWRWSAGNSPLHF. CDR3 nucleotide sequence: TGTGCCTGGAGATGGTCGGCGGGGAATTCACCCCTCCACTTT. The entire variable domain, with the rest obtained from reference TRBV30 and TRBJ1-6, is as follows: SQTIHQWPATLVQPVGSPLSLECTVEGTSNPNLYWYRQAAGRGLQLLFYSVGIGQISSEVPQNLSASRPQDRQFILSSKKLLLSDSGFYLCAWRWSAGNSPLHFGNGTRLTVT.

V is TRBV4-3 and J is TRBJ2-3, with 10 positions matching TRBD2. With 1 base clipped from V and 6 bases from J, the junction kept 4 bases outside the gene matches. The CDR3 loop spans 15 amino acids. Germline V lookup: CDR1 LGHNA, CDR2 YSLEER. CDR3 sequence reads: CASSQGASGSDTQYF. CDR3 nucleotides: TGCGCCAGCAGCCAAGGAGCTAGCGGGAGTGATACGCAGTATTTT.

There are a few counts of this clone. The V and J genes are TRBV7-9 and TRBJ1-2, with D possibly being TRBD1 (5 bases). CDR1 is SEHNR and CDR2 is FQNEAQ in the germline V gene (reference sequence). The CDR3 runs 16 residues. Trimming cost V 2 bases and J 5 bases, with 18 bases left between them. CDR3 coding DNA: TGTGCCAGCAGCTTATCACCGGGACGAGAGTCATATGGCTACACCTTC. Translated: CASSLSPGRESYGYTF.

Comment on this clone: The junction shows a germline mismatch at one end, possibly a read error. The chain employs TRBV7-9 and TRBJ2-1; 8 nucleotides match TRBD2. The CDR3 spans 14 residues. Per germline, CDR1 SEHNR and CDR2 FQNEAQ (reference sequence). CDR3 sequence: CASSLARGADEQFF. In nucleotides, the CDR3 is TGTGCCAGCAGCCTAGCGCGGGGGGCTGATGAGCAGTTCTTC. The full variable domain, completed using reference TRBV7-9 and TRBJ2-1, is DTGVSQNPRHKITKRGQNVTFRCDPISEHNRLYWYRQTLGQGPEFLTYFQNEAQLEKSRLLSDRFSAERPKGSFSTLEIQRTEQGDSAMYLCASSLARGADEQFFGPGTRLTVL.

V usage is TRBV5-5 and J usage is TRBJ1-3; D gene ambiguous. Between the trimmed V and J ends, which lost 0 bases and 1 base, there was a span of 5 bases. The germline CDR1 and CDR2 sequences are SGHKS and YYEKEE (reference sequence). This CDR3 contains 14 residues. Here the CDR3 reads CASSLGGSGNTIYF. The CDR3 bases are TGTGCCAGCAGCTTGGGTGGATCTGGAAACACCATATATTTT.

The V and J genes are TRBV7-9 and TRBJ1-4; tentative D call: TRBD1 (5 bases). V was cut by 1 base and J by 0 bases, with 6 bases left in between. The CDR3 has 15 amino acids. Per the germline V gene, CDR1 is SEHNR and CDR2 is FQNEAQ (reference sequence). Written as DNA, the CDR3 is TGTGCCAGCAGCTTAGGGGGGACAACTAATGAAAAACTGTTTTTT. This translates into CASSLGGTTNEKLFF. The variable domain in full, with the rest retrieved from reference TRBV7-9 and TRBJ1-4, is DTGVSQNPRHKITKRGQNVTFRCDPISEHNRLYWYRQTLGQGPEFLTYFQNEAQLEKSRLLSDRFSAERPKGSFSTLEIQRTEQGDSAMYLCASSLGGTTNEKLFFGSGTQLSVL.

This chain connects TRBV28 to TRBJ2-3; no clear D gene. V dropped 3 bases and J dropped 4 bases, with 17 bases sitting between them. The germline CDR1 and CDR2 sequences are MDHEN and SYDVKM. The CDR3 is made up of 16 amino acids. Written as DNA, the CDR3 is TGTGCCAGCAGTTTGGACCCCCAAAATTCGGCAGATACGCAGTATTTT. The encoded protein is CASSLDPQNSADTQYF.

The DNA for the CDR3 is TGTGCCAGCAGCCTCCGTCCGGGACTAGCGGAATACGAGCAGTACTTC. This codes for CASSLRPGLAEYEQYF. The V gene is TRBV11-2, the J gene TRBJ2-7, with 11 bases aligning to TRBD2. The V segment lost 5 bases and the J segment 4 bases; nucleotides outside the gene matches: 10. CDR1 and CDR2 from the germline V gene are SGHAT and FQNNGV. CDR3 length: 16 residues. Together with reference TRBV11-2 and TRBJ2-7, the CDR3 gives the full variable domain: EAGVAQSPRYKIIEKRQSVAFWCNPISGHATLYWYQQILGQGPKLLIQFQNNGVVDDSQLPKDRFSAERLKGVDSTLKIQPAKLEDSAVYLCASSLRPGLAEYEQYFGPGTRLTVT.

The gene calls are TRBV9 and TRBJ1-6; D may be TRBD1 (5 bases). Trimming stripped 2 bases from V and 8 bases from J, with 17 bases between. The CDR3 contains 16 residues. CDR1 is SGDLS, CDR2 YYNGEE, per germline. The CDR3 is CASSVAGGNEYSPLHF. As DNA, the CDR3 is TGTGCCAGCAGCGTCGCGGGGGGTAACGAGTATTCACCCCTCCACTTT.

The chain is built from TRBV11-2 and TRBJ2-5; weak D call: TRBD1 (6 bases). Germline-derived CDR1 and CDR2 are SGHAT and FQNNGV. Between the trimmed V and J ends, which lost 5 bases and 4 bases, there was a span of 14 bases. The CDR3 consists of 14 residues. The CDR3 DNA follows: TGTGCCAGCAGCCTACAGGGACGAGGAGAGACCCAGTACTTC. Its translation is CASSLQGRGETQYF.

This chain connects TRBV28 to TRBJ2-3, with 7 bases lining up with TRBD1. CDR3 length: 14 residues. Germline CDR1 MDHEN, CDR2 SYDVKM. V lost 3 bases to trimming and J lost 3 bases; unmatched junction nucleotides: 3. The CDR3 region is CASSFPDRTDTQYF. DNA of the CDR3: TGTGCCAGCAGTTTCCCGGACAGGACAGATACGCAGTATTTT.

The chain carries TRBV29-1 and TRBJ2-1; 9 bases match TRBD1. Germline CDR1 is SQVTM and CDR2 is ANQGSEA. The CDR3 length is 13 residues. Unmatched junction bases numbered 10, after V lost 7 bases and J lost 9 bases. CDR3: CSGHGQGSFEQFF. CDR3 DNA sequence: TGCAGCGGTCACGGACAGGGGAGTTTTGAGCAGTTCTTC.

V and J are TRBV4-1 and TRBJ1-1, with D perhaps TRBD1 (5 bases). V dropped 8 bases and J dropped 5 bases, with 12 bases sitting between them. The CDR3 is 12 residues long. Germline-derived CDR1 and CDR2 are MGHRA and YSYEKL. CDR3 nucleotide sequence: TGCGCCAGCTCGAGGGGAATTACTGAAGCTTTCTTT. This codes for CASSRGITEAFF.

The chain recombines TRBV6-5 with TRBJ2-5, with D perhaps matching TRBD2 (5 bases). Germline V gene lookup returns CDR1 MNHEY and CDR2 SVGAGI. V lost 5 bases and J 11 bases, leaving 15 bases between the germline ends. This CDR3 is built from 12 residues. The CDR3 nucleotides read TGTGCCAGCAGTCCCCGGGGAAGAAGTCAGTACTTC. Translating gives CASSPRGRSQYF.

This chain uses TRBV5-8 with TRBJ2-6; a weak D match, TRBD1 (5 bases). The CDR3 has 17 amino acids. CDR1 SGHTS and CDR2 YDEGEE come from the germline V gene. The germline V and J ends were trimmed by 0 bases and 0 bases, with 10 bases remaining between them. CDR3 region: CASSLARVTSGANVLTF. The CDR3 DNA follows: TGTGCCAGCAGCTTGGCCAGGGTAACCTCTGGGGCCAACGTCCTGACTTTC.

CDR3 sequence (DNA): TGTGCCAGTAGGGCCGGGACAGGTTACGAGCAGTACTTC. It yields the protein CASRAGTGYEQYF. The chain uses TRBV19 and TRBJ2-7; 8 bases are a match to TRBD1. V shed 6 bases, J shed 4 bases, and the junction held 5 bases outside the gene matches. Germline V CDR1 and CDR2: LNHDA, SQIVND (reference sequence). This CDR3 comprises 13 residues.

This clone turned up a few times. The V and J genes are TRBV20-1 and TRBJ2-7, with D possibly being TRBD2 (5 bases). The germline V gene has CDR1 DFQATT and CDR2 SNEGSKA (reference sequence). This CDR3 is 11 amino acids long. V lost 5 bases, J lost 0 bases, and 5 bases lay in between. As DNA, the CDR3 is TGCAGTGCTCGGGACTCCTACGAGCAGTACTTC. It is translated as CSARDSYEQYF.

The chain is built from TRBV5-4 and TRBJ1-2; 9 bases are a match to TRBD1. The germline V gene has CDR1 SGHNT and CDR2 YYREEE (reference sequence). Germline trimming cut 4 bases from V and 7 bases from J; bases unmatched to any gene: 8. The CDR3 spans 14 residues. The CDR3 region has the DNA TGTGCCAGCAGCCAACAGGGGGCTAAGGGTGGCTACACCTTC. Protein sequence: CASSQQGAKGGYTF.

The chain is built from TRBV29-1 and TRBJ1-4; D call uncertain. This CDR3 has 14 residues. Looked up from germline, CDR1 is SQVTM and CDR2 is ANQGSEA. V was clipped by 1 base and J by 5 bases, with 11 bases between them. CDR3 DNA: TGCAGCGTTGAAGTCCAAGGGCAGAATGAAAAACTGTTTTTT. As protein: CSVEVQGQNEKLFF.

The rearrangement joins TRBV7-2 to TRBJ1-2; D uncertain. The V end lost 6 bases, the J end lost 4 bases, and 12 bases lay between the germline ends. This CDR3 has 13 residues. CDR1 SGHTA and CDR2 FQGNSA come from the germline V gene. CDR3 region: CASSSDKGYGYTF. CDR3 coding DNA: TGTGCCAGCAGTTCAGACAAGGGCTATGGCTACACCTTC.

The rearrangement links TRBV19 to TRBJ1-4; no definite D call. Germline V CDR1 and CDR2: LNHDA, SQIVND (reference sequence). V lost 4 bases and J lost 5, with 8 bases in between. This CDR3 is 13 amino acids long. The CDR3 bases are TGTGCCAGTAGTAACCGGGCGAATGAAAAACTGTTTTTT. Translated: CASSNRANEKLFF.

This clone was observed a handful of times. V is TRBV2 and J is TRBJ2-5, with TRBD2 matching 14 bases. CDR3 length equals 15 residues. Germline trimming cut 8 bases from V and 2 bases from J; bases unmatched to any gene: 4. Germline CDR1 is SNHLY and CDR2 is FYNNEI. The CDR3 DNA follows: TGTGCCAGCCAGGGGACTAGCGGGAGTCAAGAGACCCAGTACTTC. Translating it yields CASQGTSGSQETQYF.

The rearrangement uses TRBV7-9 and TRBJ1-4; 7 bases align to TRBD1. V lost 5 bases, J lost 4 bases, and 4 bases stayed unmatched. The CDR3 is 14 residues long. Germline V gives CDR1 SEHNR, CDR2 FQNEAQ (reference sequence). The CDR3 reads CASSQGQHNEKLFF. In DNA form, the CDR3 reads TGTGCCAGCAGCCAGGGACAGCATAATGAAAAACTGTTTTTT.

The CDR3 sequence: CASSLGPPGTVNTEAFF. In DNA form, the CDR3 reads TGTGCCAGCAGCTTAGGGCCCCCCGGGACGGTGAACACTGAAGCTTTCTTT. The gene calls are TRBV7-2 and TRBJ1-1; TRBD1 might be the D (5 bases). The CDR3 loop spans 17 amino acids. Germline loops: CDR1 SGHTA, CDR2 FQGNSA. V lost 1 base to trimming and J lost 0 bases, with 15 bases between them.